Shown below are 17 T cell receptor beta chains from a single sample sequenced in a study of blood T cell repertoires in COVID-19. TCRdb keeps only in-frame clones here, not all; method: immunoSEQ multiplex PCR. The data contain roughly 100,000 clones, 80% to 90% of them singletons. The specimen sequenced was peripheral blood. These receptors originate from a woman aged 65 to 85 with acute or convalescent COVID-19.

The V and J genes are TRBV19 and TRBJ2-3, with 8 bases lining up with TRBD2. Trimming at V came to 3 bases and at J to 0 bases, leaving 5 bases not matched to a gene. The germline V gene encodes CDR1 LNHDA and CDR2 SQIVND (reference sequence). CDR3 length: 16 amino acids. The CDR3 DNA sequence: TGTGCCAGTAGTATCGGGGGACTAGGGAGCACAGATACGCAGTATTTT. The encoded protein is CASSIGGLGSTDTQYF.

This chain connects TRBV4-3 to TRBJ2-1, with D perhaps matching TRBD1 (6 bases). This CDR3 is built from 18 residues. Germline values: CDR1 LGHNA, CDR2 YSLEER. V was trimmed by 6 bases and J by 0 bases, leaving 21 bases between them. CDR3 DNA: TGCGCCAGCAGTTCAGGAGGCAGGGGCCCAGGCTCCTACAATGAGCAGTTCTTC. This translates into CASSSGGRGPGSYNEQFF.

V gene TRBV2 combines with J gene TRBJ2-7, with TRBD1 matching over 8 bases. This CDR3 contains 15 residues. Germline V gene lookup returns CDR1 SNHLY and CDR2 FYNNEI. With 5 bases clipped from V and 0 bases from J, the junction kept 6 bases outside the gene matches. Here the CDR3 DNA reads TGTGCCAGCAGTTACCGGGACAGGAGCTCCTACGAGCAGTACTTC. As protein: CASSYRDRSSYEQYF.

V is TRBV7-2 and J is TRBJ2-2, with D possibly being TRBD1 (5 bases). V lost 1 base, J lost 4 bases, and 19 bases lay in between. CDR3 length: 18 amino acids. CDR1 SGHTA and CDR2 FQGNSA come from the germline V gene. CDR3 protein: CASSLVAPPRVSTGELFF. The CDR3 DNA reads TGTGCCAGCAGCTTAGTAGCCCCCCCCAGGGTTAGCACCGGGGAGCTGTTTTTT.

The V call is TRBV6-5, the J call TRBJ1-1, with 8 nucleotides matching TRBD1. The CDR3 length is 14 residues. With V trimmed by 8 bases and J by 2 bases, 7 bases remained unmatched. Germline values: CDR1 MNHEY, CDR2 SVGAGI. In DNA form, the CDR3 reads TGTGCCAGCGGGACAGGAATCGGTAACACTGAAGCTTTCTTT. It yields the protein CASGTGIGNTEAFF.

The CDR3 DNA reads TGTGCCAGCAGCCTCTCCCTAGAGGGAGTCGATGAGCAGTTCTTC. It translates to CASSLSLEGVDEQFF. V gene TRBV3-1 (or the pseudogene TRBV3-2) combines with J gene TRBJ2-1; D possibly corresponds to TRBD2 (5 bases). V lost 4 bases, J lost 8 bases, and 18 bases lay in between. CDR1 LGHDT and CDR2 YNNKEL come from the germline V gene (reference sequence). The CDR3 is 15 amino acids.

This clone showed up just once. The chain recombines TRBV2 with TRBJ2-1, with D perhaps matching TRBD2 (6 bases). Germline V gives CDR1 SNHLY, CDR2 FYNNEI. The CDR3 loop spans 14 amino acids. Trimming took 6 bases from V and 0 from J, leaving 9 bases between them. The CDR3 region has the DNA TGTGCCAGCAGCGGACTACCCTCCTACAATGAGCAGTTCTTC. Translation gives CASSGLPSYNEQFF.

This CDR3 reads CASSLIGGLNEKLFF. The CDR3 DNA reads TGTGCCAGCAGTTTAATTGGGGGACTGAATGAAAAACTGTTTTTT. The chain combines TRBV27 with TRBJ1-4; the D gene is possibly TRBD1 (5 bases). Germline CDR1 and CDR2: MNHEY and SMNVEV (reference sequence). Trimming stripped 2 bases from V and 5 bases from J, with 12 bases between. This CDR3 spans 15 amino acids.

The rearrangement links TRBV5-6 to TRBJ1-1, with 7 bases matching TRBD1. Per germline, CDR1 SGHDT and CDR2 YYEEEE. CDR3 length: 13 amino acids. V shed 5 bases and J 4 bases; nucleotides not matched to a gene: 5. The CDR3 spells CASRWQGGTEAFF. In DNA form, the CDR3 reads TGTGCCAGCAGATGGCAGGGGGGCACTGAAGCTTTCTTT.

The V and J genes are TRBV9 and TRBJ2-2; no firm D call. The germline CDR1 and CDR2 sequences are SGDLS and YYNGEE. The CDR3 consists of 15 residues. Deletions cut 5 bases from V and 4 bases from J, with 15 bases between. Here the CDR3 DNA reads TGTGCCAGCAGATCCCAAGGCGGAACCACCGGGGAGCTGTTTTTT. Residues: CASRSQGGTTGELFF.

The V call is TRBV3-1 (or the pseudogene TRBV3-2), the J call TRBJ1-3, with 10 bases aligning to TRBD1. The CDR3 length is 15 residues. The V segment lost 3 bases and the J segment 4 bases; nucleotides outside the gene matches: 3. CDR1 and CDR2 from the germline V gene are LGHDT and YNNKEL (reference sequence). CDR3 coding DNA: TGTGCCAGCAGCCATGGACAGGGGGTCGGAAACACCATATATTTT. This gives the protein CASSHGQGVGNTIYF.

The J gene is TRBJ1-5, the V gene TRBV3-1 (or the pseudogene TRBV3-2), with D hard to call. The CDR3 runs to 12 residues. V was clipped by 0 bases and J by 6 bases, with 3 bases between them. CDR1 is LGHDT, CDR2 YNNKEL, per germline (reference sequence). CDR3 nucleotide sequence: TGTGCCAGCAGCCAAGACCTTCAGCCCCAGCATTTT. It yields the protein CASSQDLQPQHF.

This chain connects TRBV5-1 to TRBJ2-7; a possible D gene is TRBD2 (6 bases). Trimming took off 0 bases at V and 7 bases at J, with 11 bases between the two ends. CDR1 is SGHRS and CDR2 is YFSETQ in the germline V gene. The CDR3 runs 13 residues. The CDR3 loop reads CASSLVTAGEQYF. DNA for the CDR3: TGCGCCAGCAGCTTGGTTACTGCGGGGGAGCAGTACTTC.

The chain is built from TRBV27 and TRBJ2-2; the match to TRBD1 covers 8 bases. This CDR3 spans 15 amino acids. V lost 6 bases to trimming and J lost 1 base; unmatched junction nucleotides: 4. Germline lookup yields CDR1 MNHEY and CDR2 SMNVEV (reference sequence). The CDR3 sequence: CASRTGTGNTGELFF. The CDR3 DNA is TGTGCCAGCAGAACCGGGACAGGGAACACCGGGGAGCTGTTTTTT.

The rearrangement joins TRBV30 to TRBJ1-3, with D possibly TRBD1 on 6 matching bases. The CDR3 contains 13 residues. V lost 2 bases to trimming and J lost 6 bases, with 11 bases between them. Germline V gene sequence: CDR1 GTSNPN, CDR2 SVGIG (reference sequence). CDR3 nucleotides: TGTGCCTGGAGTTCGAACAGGGCAAACACCATATATTTT. Translating gives CAWSSNRANTIYF.

The V gene is TRBV24-1, the J gene TRBJ2-1; 8 bases line up with TRBD1. This CDR3 comprises 14 residues. After removal of 6 bases from V and 7 bases from J, the junction contained 7 bases not matched to a gene. CDR1 is KGHDR and CDR2 is SFDVKD in the germline V gene. DNA for the CDR3: TGTGCCACCAGTCGGTCAGGGGGCGGGAATGAGCAGTTCTTC. The encoded protein is CATSRSGGGNEQFF.

This CDR3 is CATRHSNEKLFF. The CDR3 DNA reads as TGTGCCACCCGACACTCTAATGAAAAACTGTTTTTT. V is TRBV19 and J is TRBJ1-4; D gene ambiguous. V lost 10 bases to trimming and J lost 3 bases, with 9 bases between them. The CDR3 has 12 amino acids. CDR1 and CDR2 (germline): LNHDA, SQIVND (reference sequence).